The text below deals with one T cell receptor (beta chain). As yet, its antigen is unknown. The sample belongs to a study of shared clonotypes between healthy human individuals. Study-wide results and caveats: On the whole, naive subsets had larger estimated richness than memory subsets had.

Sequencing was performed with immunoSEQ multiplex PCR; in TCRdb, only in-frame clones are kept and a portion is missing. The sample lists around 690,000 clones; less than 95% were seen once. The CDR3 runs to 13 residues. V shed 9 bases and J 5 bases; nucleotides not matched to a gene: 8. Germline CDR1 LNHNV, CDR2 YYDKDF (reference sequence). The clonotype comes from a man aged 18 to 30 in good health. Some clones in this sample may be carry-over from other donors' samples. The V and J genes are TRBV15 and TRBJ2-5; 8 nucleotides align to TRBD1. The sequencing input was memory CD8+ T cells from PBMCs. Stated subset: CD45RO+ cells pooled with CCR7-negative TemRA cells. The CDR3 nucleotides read TGTGCCACTGTAGACAGGGGTCGGGAGACCCAGTACTTC. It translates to CATVDRGRETQYF. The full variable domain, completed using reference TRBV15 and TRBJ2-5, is DAMVIQNPRYQVTQFGKPVTLSCSQTLNHNVMYWYQQKSSQAPKLLFHYYDKDFNNEADTPDNFQSRRPNTSFCFLDIRSPGLGDTAMYLCATVDRGRETQYFGPGTRLLVL.